One sample yielded the 10 T cell receptor beta chains listed below, sequenced in a study of blood T cell repertoires in COVID-19. Assay used: immunoSEQ multiplex PCR; TCRdb lists only in-frame clones, some missing. The sample lists approximately 77,000 clones, approximately 79% seen once, with 16% in the top ten. Sequenced: peripheral blood. The source is a man between 65 and 79 years old with active or convalescent COVID-19.

CDR3 coding DNA: TGTGCCAGCGGGGACCAGGGACAGGGATATCGCGGGGGCTACACCTTC. The encoded protein is CASGDQGQGYRGGYTF. The V gene is TRBV28, the J gene TRBJ1-2; 9 positions agree with TRBD1. Germline assignment: CDR1 MDHEN and CDR2 SYDVKM. The CDR3 is 16 residues long. The junction had 18 bases not matched to a gene; V was cut back by 8 bases and J by 8 bases.

The rearrangement uses TRBV6-5 and TRBJ1-1, with TRBD1 matching over 7 bases. Germline V gene sequence: CDR1 MNHEY, CDR2 SVGAGI. There are 14 residues in the CDR3. The ends lost 6 bases at V and 6 bases at J; junction bases unmatched: 10. The CDR3 protein is CASRPTDRVAEAFF. The CDR3 region has the DNA TGTGCCAGCAGACCTACAGACAGGGTAGCTGAAGCTTTCTTT.

A single count supports this clone. The chain links TRBV28 to TRBJ1-3; D is possibly TRBD1 (6 bases). Germline values: CDR1 MDHEN, CDR2 SYDVKM. Trimming removed 6 bases at V and 3 bases at J, with 12 bases between. This CDR3 contains 14 residues. CDR3 region: CASRETGSGNTIYF. CDR3 in DNA: TGTGCCAGCAGGGAGACAGGAAGTGGAAACACCATATATTTT.

The chain carries TRBV7-2 and TRBJ2-4, with TRBD2 matching 10 bases. V was clipped by 5 bases and J by 8 bases; unmatched bases: 12. There are 16 residues in the CDR3. Germline V gives CDR1 SGHTA, CDR2 FQGNSA. The CDR3 bases are TGTGCCAGCAGCCTCCTAGCGGGGGACGTCGGGGACATTCAGTACTTC. Its translation is CASSLLAGDVGDIQYF. Variable domain in full (rest from reference TRBV7-2 and TRBJ2-4): GAGVSQSPSNKVTEKGKDVELRCDPISGHTALYWYRQSLGQGLEFLIYFQGNSAPDKSGLPSDRFSAERTGGSVSTLTIQRTQQEDSAVYLCASSLLAGDVGDIQYFGAGTRLSVL.

The V and J genes are TRBV19 and TRBJ2-2; 7 bases line up with TRBD2. The ends lost 6 bases at V and 8 bases at J; junction bases unmatched: 12. This CDR3 contains 15 residues. CDR1 and CDR2 (germline): LNHDA, SQIVND (reference sequence). As DNA, the CDR3 is TGTGCCAGTAGCCTGGGGAGGGCCGAACAGGGGGAGCTGTTTTTT. Protein: CASSLGRAEQGELFF.

The chain carries TRBV7-2 and TRBJ2-7; D possibly corresponds to TRBD2 (7 bases). Trimming stripped 3 bases from V and 6 bases from J, with 15 bases between. Germline-derived CDR1 and CDR2 are SGHTA and FQGNSA. There are 14 residues in the CDR3. The CDR3 DNA reads as TGTGCCAGCAGCTTTGTGGGGGGGGCCTTCGAGCAGTACTTC. Translated, it gives CASSFVGGAFEQYF.

The chain joins TRBV6-1 to TRBJ2-1; 7 nucleotides align to TRBD2. Germline V gene data show CDR1 as MNHNS and CDR2 as SASEGT. Germline trimming cut 2 bases from V and 7 bases from J; bases unmatched to any gene: 5. This CDR3 contains 14 residues. The CDR3 DNA reads TGTGCCAGCAGTGAAATTAACGGGAGGAATGAGCAGTTCTTC. Its translation is CASSEINGRNEQFF.

The CDR3 loop reads CASSQADGSSYEQYF. CDR3 nucleotide sequence: TGTGCCAGCAGCCAAGCGGACGGGAGCTCCTACGAGCAGTACTTC. The chain uses TRBV4-2 and TRBJ2-7; TRBD2 is a possible D gene (6 bases). Between the trimmed V and J ends, which lost 1 base and 0 bases, there was a span of 10 bases. The CDR3 has 15 amino acids. The germline V gene has CDR1 LGHNA and CDR2 YNFKEQ.

This clone showed up just once. The rearrangement joins TRBV28 to TRBJ2-7; D is ambiguous. Trimming took 3 bases from V and 4 from J, leaving 10 bases between them. The CDR3 consists of 13 residues. Germline lookup yields CDR1 MDHEN and CDR2 SYDVKM. CDR3 sequence (DNA): TGTGCCAGCAGTTTCCAGCGTAGATACGAGCAGTACTTC. Translation: CASSFQRRYEQYF.

Only one count was recorded for this clone. V usage is TRBV28 and J usage is TRBJ1-1; 7 bases agree with TRBD1. CDR1 MDHEN and CDR2 SYDVKM come from the germline V gene. The J segment lost 6 bases and the V segment lost 6 bases, leaving 7 bases of the junction unmatched. This CDR3 is 13 amino acids long. CDR3 loop: CASSDPDRAEAFF. The CDR3 nucleotides are TGTGCCAGCAGCGATCCTGACAGGGCTGAAGCTTTCTTT.